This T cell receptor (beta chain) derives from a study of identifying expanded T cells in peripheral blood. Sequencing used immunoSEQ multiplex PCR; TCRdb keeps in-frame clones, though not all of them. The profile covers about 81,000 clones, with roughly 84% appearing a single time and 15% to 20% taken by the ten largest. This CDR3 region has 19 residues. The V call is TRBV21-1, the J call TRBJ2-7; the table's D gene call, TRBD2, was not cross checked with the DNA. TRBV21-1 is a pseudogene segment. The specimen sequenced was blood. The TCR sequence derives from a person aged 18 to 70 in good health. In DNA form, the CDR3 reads TGTGCCAGCAACCCTCGACCTTCCCTGCAGCGGGAGAGGGAGTACGAGCAGTACTTC. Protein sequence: CASNPRPSLQREREYEQYF.